The T cell receptor (beta chain) described here comes from a study of technical replicates of blood from four donors. Profiling relied on immunoSEQ multiplex PCR, and the TCRdb table lists in-frame clones only, not all of them. The sample carries some 98,000 clones, 90% to 97% recorded once. The source material was T cells isolated from PBMCs. The sequence was obtained from a human donor in good health.

The CDR3 sequence: CSARDGRGAFF. CDR3 nucleotide sequence: TGCAGTGCTAGAGATGGAAGGGGAGCTTTCTTT. J is TRBJ1-1 and V is TRBV20-1, with D tentatively TRBD1 (5 bases). Germline lookup yields CDR1 DFQATT and CDR2 SNEGSKA (reference sequence). The V and J ends lost 0 bases and 10 bases respectively, with 9 bases between them. CDR3 size: 11 residues.